These 21 T cell receptor beta chains originate from one sample sequenced in a study of technical replicates of blood from a few donors. TCRdb's table, derived via immunoSEQ multiplex PCR, lists solely in-frame clones and lacks some. The sample contains about 60,000 clones, about 88% of which appear only once. The sequenced sample was PBMCs. The receptors stem from a human donor in good health. Some clones in this sample may be carry-over from other donors' samples.

The rearrangement links TRBV10-3 to TRBJ1-6; a weak D match, TRBD1 (6 bases). The CDR3 extends over 15 amino acids. Germline CDR1 and CDR2: ENHRY and SYGVKD. V was shortened by 0 bases and J by 10 bases, with 13 bases between the two germline ends. The CDR3 region has the DNA TGTGCCATCAGTGAGTCAGGGGGGGAGAGATCACCCCTCCACTTT. Translation gives CAISESGGERSPLHF.

The chain has TRBV4-1 and TRBJ2-7; TRBD1 aligns across 9 bases. V lost 0 bases to trimming and J lost 4 bases; unmatched junction nucleotides: 4. Germline assignment: CDR1 MGHRA and CDR2 YSYEKL. The CDR3 covers 15 residues. The CDR3 DNA follows: TGCGCCAGCAGCCAAGACCGGGACAGGGAGTACGAGCAGTACTTC. Its translation: CASSQDRDREYEQYF.

The CDR3 DNA is TGTGCCAGCAGCGCGACAGGGGCCAACGTCCTGACTTTC. Encoded protein: CASSATGANVLTF. The chain is built from TRBV7-3 and TRBJ2-6; D gene uncertain. CDR3 length: 13 residues. Germline V gene data show CDR1 as SGHTA and CDR2 as FQGTGA. Trimming took 5 bases from V and 4 from J, leaving 6 bases between them.

This chain connects TRBV6-5 to TRBJ1-1, with D unclear. The CDR3 is made up of 15 amino acids. Germline lookup yields CDR1 MNHEY and CDR2 SVGAGI. Trimming stripped 5 bases from V and 1 base from J, with 14 bases between. The DNA of the CDR3 is TGTGCCAGCAGTCCCGGGGAGACACCGAACACTGAAGCTTTCTTT. It codes for CASSPGETPNTEAFF.

V usage is TRBV30 and J usage is TRBJ1-5; possibly TRBD1 for D (5 bases). The CDR3 runs to 15 residues. V gave up 0 bases and J gave up 6 bases, with 15 bases separating them. From germline, CDR1 is GTSNPN and CDR2 SVGIG (reference sequence). CDR3 residues: CAWSVRGSLGQPQHF. The CDR3 DNA follows: TGTGCCTGGAGTGTTCGGGGGAGTTTGGGTCAGCCCCAGCATTTT.

This chain connects TRBV7-8 to TRBJ2-5, with a weak D call TRBD2 (5 bases). This CDR3 region has 13 residues. Germline V gene data show CDR1 as SGHVS and CDR2 as FQNEAQ. V was trimmed by 4 bases and J by 5 bases, leaving 11 bases between them. CDR3 DNA: TGTGCCAGCAGCTCCCAAGCGGTGGAGACCCAGTACTTC. Encoded protein: CASSSQAVETQYF.

The chain joins TRBV6-6 to TRBJ2-7, with a possible D match to TRBD2 (5 bases). The V gene's germline CDR1 is MNHNY and CDR2 SVGAGI (reference sequence). The CDR3 spans 12 residues. The V and J ends lost 8 bases and 5 bases respectively, with 13 bases between them. The CDR3 bases are TGTGCCAGCGGACCGCACGGGGACGAGCAGTACTTC. Protein sequence: CASGPHGDEQYF.

This chain connects TRBV6-5 to TRBJ1-1; D may be TRBD1 (5 bases). CDR1 MNHEY and CDR2 SVGAGI come from the germline V gene. V lost 6 bases, J lost 1 base, and 6 bases lay in between. The CDR3 is 12 amino acids. The CDR3: CASSDRNTEAFF. CDR3 DNA: TGTGCCAGCAGCGACAGGAACACTGAAGCTTTCTTT.

V gene TRBV11-2 combines with J gene TRBJ2-5; 9 nucleotides align to TRBD2. CDR3 size: 15 residues. V dropped 5 bases and J dropped 4; count of bases not matched to a gene: 8. Per the germline V gene, CDR1 is SGHAT and CDR2 is FQNNGV. CDR3 in amino acids: CASSAVSGGGETQYF. For the CDR3, the DNA is TGTGCCAGCAGCGCCGTTAGCGGGGGCGGAGAGACCCAGTACTTC.

The V gene is TRBV4-3, the J gene TRBJ1-1; no definite D call. Trimming cost V 0 bases and J 1 base, with 15 bases left between them. CDR1 LGHNA and CDR2 YSLEER come from the germline V gene. The CDR3 covers 17 residues. CDR3 DNA: TGCGCCAGCAGCCAAGAGTGGAGCCCGGCGAAGAACACTGAAGCTTTCTTT. Residues: CASSQEWSPAKNTEAFF.

In DNA form, the CDR3 reads TGTGCCAGCGGGTTACAGGGGGCAGGGGGGGATCAGCCCCAGCATTTT. This codes for CASGLQGAGGDQPQHF. The rearrangement links TRBV7-8 to TRBJ1-5; 9 bases map to TRBD1. V gave up 8 bases and J gave up 5 bases; unmatched junction bases: 13. This CDR3 is 16 amino acids long. Per the germline V gene, CDR1 is SGHVS and CDR2 is FQNEAQ.

This clone was observed once. The V call is TRBV4-1, the J call TRBJ1-4, with 7 bases that match TRBD1. Germline CDR1 and CDR2: MGHRA and YSYEKL. After removal of 3 bases from V and 5 bases from J, the junction contained 9 bases not matched to a gene. The CDR3 is made up of 16 amino acids. The CDR3 reads CASSQGQGQRNEKLFF. The CDR3 nucleotides are TGCGCCAGCAGCCAGGGTCAGGGACAGCGGAATGAAAAACTGTTTTTT.

The V and J genes are TRBV6-5 and TRBJ2-7; TRBD2 is a possible D gene (6 bases). Per the germline V gene, CDR1 is MNHEY and CDR2 is SVGAGI. V lost 0 bases and J lost 3, with 12 bases in between. This CDR3 has 15 residues. This CDR3 reads CASSYSGGVGYEQYF. As DNA, the CDR3 is TGTGCCAGCAGTTACTCCGGCGGGGTGGGCTACGAGCAGTACTTC.

V and J are TRBV21-1 and TRBJ2-7; the DNA was not compared with TRBD1, the D call given in the table. TRBV21-1 is reported as a pseudogene. The length of the CDR3 is 13 residues. This CDR3 reads CASSRGQSGEQYF. CDR3 sequence (DNA): TGTGCCAGCAGCAGGGGACAGTCGGGCGAGCAGTACTTC.

This clone came up a few times. This rearrangement joins TRBV6-1 to TRBJ1-6; D gene uncertain. The CDR3 length is 19 residues. Trimming left V 2 bases short and J 0 bases short, with 17 bases between. CDR1 and CDR2 from the germline V gene are MNHNS and SASEGT. The CDR3 loop is CASSEWASPSSSYNSPLHF. The CDR3 region has the DNA TGTGCCAGCAGTGAATGGGCCTCACCCTCGAGCTCCTATAATTCACCCCTCCACTTT.

V and J are TRBV6-5 and TRBJ1-1; D is ambiguous. The V and J ends lost 2 bases and 3 bases respectively, with 10 bases between them. The CDR3 runs to 14 residues. Germline loops: CDR1 MNHEY, CDR2 SVGAGI. This CDR3 reads CASSYTAGYTEAFF. The CDR3 nucleotides read TGTGCCAGCAGTTACACGGCGGGGTACACTGAAGCTTTCTTT.

In the case of this clone: Its ends do not fully match the called genes, so a read error is possible. V gene TRBV2 combines with J gene TRBJ1-4; D might be TRBD1 (6 bases). This CDR3 comprises 14 residues. Germline V gene sequence: CDR1 SNHLY, CDR2 FYNNEI. This CDR3 reads CASNSGQPTERLFF. The CDR3 DNA reads as TGTGCCAGCAATTCAGGACAGCCAACTGAAAGACTGTTTTTT. The full variable domain, rest sourced from reference TRBV2 and TRBJ1-4, is EPEVTQTPSHQVTQMGQEVILRCVPISNHLYFYWYRQILGQKVEFLVSFYNNEISEKSEIFDDQFSVERPDGSNFTLKIRSTKLEDSAMYFCASNSGQPTERLFFGSGTQLSVL.

This CDR3 reads CASSLAGYSGYTF. DNA for the CDR3: TGCGCCAGCAGCTTGGCAGGGTATAGCGGCTACACCTTC. The chain joins TRBV5-1 to TRBJ1-2, with D possibly matching TRBD1 (5 bases). Trimming removed 0 bases at V and 8 bases at J, with 11 bases between. This CDR3 comprises 13 residues. Germline V lookup: CDR1 SGHRS, CDR2 YFSETQ.

The V gene is TRBV9, the J gene TRBJ2-2; no reliable D call. Germline V gives CDR1 SGDLS, CDR2 YYNGEE. V lost 5 bases to trimming and J lost 0 bases, with 11 bases between them. The CDR3 runs 15 residues. CDR3 region: CASRLTGANTGELFF. The CDR3 coding sequence is TGTGCCAGCAGATTAACGGGTGCGAACACCGGGGAGCTGTTTTTT.

This clone was recorded once. The chain combines TRBV18 with TRBJ2-7; D uncertain. The CDR3 has 13 amino acids. V shed 3 bases and J shed 7 bases, with 13 bases lying between them. From germline, CDR1 is KGHSH and CDR2 LQKENI. The CDR3 sequence: CASSPIQMGEQYF. The CDR3 nucleotides are TGTGCCAGCTCACCGATACAGATGGGTGAGCAGTACTTC.

This clone was observed a few times. The V gene is TRBV5-1, the J gene TRBJ1-3; 7 bases fit TRBD1. Losses at the gene ends were 4 bases for V and 3 bases for J; bases not matched to a gene: 4. This CDR3 is built from 14 residues. The germline CDR1 and CDR2 sequences are SGHRS and YFSETQ. CDR3 nucleotides: TGCGCCAGCAGCCGGGGACAGAATGGAAACACCATATATTTT. As protein: CASSRGQNGNTIYF. Complete variable domain (other parts from reference TRBV5-1 and TRBJ1-3): KAGVTQTPRYLIKTRGQQVTLSCSPISGHRSVSWYQQTPGQGLQFLFEYFSETQRNKGNFPGRFSGRQFSNSRSEMNVSTLELGDSALYLCASSRGQNGNTIYFGEGSWLTVV.